The T cell receptor (beta chain) under discussion was sequenced for a study of graft-versus-host responses after intestinal transplantation. Overall study context: The transplants performed in recipients were multivisceral, liver-intestinal, or isolated intestinal. The whole recipient group had anti-thymocyte globulin induction followed by tacrolimus and steroids for two to four years. Overall study results and limits: GvH clones were identified in recipient marrow, with some first appearing in ileum or blood. Early post-transplant HvG declines were associated with peak circulating GvH clone levels.

Comments on this clone: Its antigen is not identified.

V lost 5 bases to trimming and J lost 6 bases; unmatched junction nucleotides: 11. The CDR3 has 15 amino acids. Germline V gene sequence: CDR1 MNHEY, CDR2 SMNVEV (reference sequence). Method: immunoSEQ multiplex PCR; TCRdb's copy keeps in-frame clones and lacks some. The sample consists of about 120,000 clones, approximately 95% of them appearing once. This sequence originates from a human donor who received an intestinal transplant. The chain is built from TRBV27 and TRBJ2-3; 7 bases match TRBD1. The input for sequencing was unstimulated CD8+ T cells sorted from spleen or lymph node cells, taken before intestinal transplant. The DNA of the CDR3 is TGTGCCAGCAGTCAGGGGGTCCCACCCGTGGATACGCAGTATTTT. Translated, it gives CASSQGVPPVDTQYF.